Presented here are 9 T cell receptor beta chains from one specimen sequenced in a study of T cells in severe cutaneous drug reactions. TCR subtype-specific primers in iRepertoire multiplex PCR prepared libraries for bulk and single-cell sequencing. TCRdb re-called the multiplex PCR reads and shows each CDR3 protein once, DNA omitted. This sample's clone table lists approximately 5,800 distinct CDR3 sequences. Carbamazepine had induced Stevens-Johnson syndrome or toxic epidermal necrolysis in the sequenced donors. Sequences were obtained from PBMCs. These receptors came from a human donor with a severe cutaneous adverse drug reaction.

This clonotype is called medium-sized based on its frequency. The chain employs TRBV28 and TRBJ2-1; as DNA is missing, the TRBD2 call by TCRdb cannot be tested. Germline lookup yields CDR1 MDHEN and CDR2 SYDVKM. CDR3 length equals 18 residues. CDR3 loop: CASSLRGGYSWSDNEQFF. The entire variable domain, with the rest obtained from reference TRBV28 and TRBJ2-1, is as follows: DVKVTQSSRYLVKRTGEKVFLECVQDMDHENMFWYRQDPGLGLRLIYFSYDVKMKEKGDIPEGYSVSREKKERFSLILESASTNQTSMYLCASSLRGGYSWSDNEQFFGPGTRLTVL.

The chain is built from TRBV4-2 and TRBJ2-7; TCRdb lists TRBD2, though no DNA is available to test this call. The CDR3 covers 15 residues. CDR1 is LGHNA, CDR2 YNFKEQ, per germline. This CDR3 is CASSQEPPSSYEQYF.

V is TRBV28 and J is TRBJ2-1; checking the TCRdb D call of TRBD1 is not possible without DNA. From germline, CDR1 is MDHEN and CDR2 SYDVKM. The CDR3 is 13 amino acids. CDR3: CASSLVRGGEQFF.

The chain links TRBV6-1 to TRBJ2-1; the TCRdb call, TRBD2, lacks DNA for checking. The CDR3 has 15 residues. CDR1 and CDR2 (germline): MNHNS, SASEGT. CDR3 sequence reads: CASRRLAVSYNEQFF.

The chain carries TRBV10-2 and TRBJ2-1; absent DNA, TCRdb's TRBD1 call cannot be checked. CDR1 and CDR2 from the germline V gene are WSHSY and SAAADI. There are 15 residues in the CDR3. This CDR3 reads CASSGVAGATFEQFF.

This rearrangement joins TRBV7-3 to TRBJ2-1; as DNA is missing, the TRBD2 call by TCRdb cannot be tested. Germline values: CDR1 SGHTA, CDR2 FQGTGA. The CDR3 has 17 amino acids. CDR3 residues: CASSLGPGGRGDSEQFF.

V gene TRBV14 combines with J gene TRBJ2-7; TCRdb outputs TRBD2, but without DNA this stays unchecked. The CDR3 has 14 amino acids. The germline V gene has CDR1 SGHDN and CDR2 FVKESK. The chain's CDR3 is CASSQDSGLADQYF.

This clonotype is deemed medium-sized (0.01 to 0.1%) by its frequency. This chain uses TRBV28 with TRBJ1-1. In germline, CDR1 is MDHEN, CDR2 SYDVKM. This CDR3 comprises 15 residues. This CDR3 is CASSISTRLSTEAFF.

The chain links TRBV7-2 to TRBJ2-1; the TRBD2 assignment by TCRdb is unverifiable without DNA. CDR1 is SGHTA and CDR2 is FQGNSA in the germline V gene. The CDR3 has 14 amino acids. The CDR3 is CASSADPSPGEQFF.